The rows below give T cell receptor beta chains drawn from one sample of a study of PD-L1 blockade in urothelial cancer. TCRdb's table, derived via immunoSEQ multiplex PCR, lists solely in-frame clones and lacks some. There are 70,000 or so clones in the sample; less than 90% occur only once, and 3.4% lies in the top ten. The starting material was PBMCs, obtained around atezolizumab (anti-PD-L1) treatment. These receptors all come from a man aged 55 to 70 with urothelial cancer. CDR3s include the opening cysteine and the closing phenylalanine or tryptophan. The D gene is left open where the match is weak. Size tells how often a clone was seen (once, few, many) or the class of an expanded clone, and some rows leave it out.

>TRBV6-6|NA|TRBJ1-3|few
CASSYSIRTGNTIYF
TGTGCCAGCAGTTACTCGATCAGGACTGGAAACACCATATATTTT
>TRBV20-1|NA|TRBJ1-1|few
CSARGDTEAFF
TGCAGTGCTCGGGGGGACACTGAAGCTTTCTTT
>TRBV9|TRBD1|TRBJ1-3|NA
CASSVTHTGGFSGNTIYF
TGTGCCAGCAGCGTAACCCACACAGGGGGCTTCTCTGGAAACACCATATATTTT
>TRBV9|TRBD1|TRBJ1-5|NA
CASSRTGTSNQPQHF
TGTGCCAGCAGTCGGACAGGAACGAGCAATCAGCCCCAGCATTTT
>TRBV19|NA|TRBJ1-1|NA
CASSPDYGATEAFF
TGTGCCAGTAGTCCGGACTACGGGGCCACTGAAGCTTTCTTT
>TRBV19|NA|TRBJ1-5|NA
CASSIVASGFGQPQHF
TGTGCCAGTAGTATAGTTGCGTCGGGGTTCGGTCAGCCCCAGCATTTT
>TRBV18|TRBD1|TRBJ2-5|NA
CASSPQTGGETQYF
TGTGCCAGCTCACCTCAGACAGGGGGAGAGACCCAGTACTTC
>TRBV23-1|TRBD1|TRBJ2-5|NA
CASSQTSRDRAEYQETQYF
TGCGCCAGCAGTCAGACGTCCCGGGACAGGGCCGAGTACCAAGAGACCCAGTACTTC
>TRBV5-1|NA|TRBJ1-2|NA
CASSPGRDYGYTF
TGCGCCAGCAGCCCCGGCAGGGACTATGGCTACACCTTC
>TRBV6-5|TRBD2|TRBJ2-7|NA
CASSYSGRAPYEQYF
TGTGCCAGCAGCTATAGCGGGAGGGCCCCCTACGAGCAGTACTTC
>TRBV7-3|NA|TRBJ2-3|NA
CASGLGDTQYF
TGTGCCAGCGGACTGGGGGATACGCAGTATTTT
>TRBV28|TRBD2|TRBJ2-1|NA
CASSTLSRVASGRGDEQFF
TGTGCCAGCAGCACCCTCTCCAGGGTTGCTAGCGGGAGGGGGGATGAGCAGTTCTTC
>TRBV9|TRBD2|TRBJ2-3|NA
CASSPNSGGATDTQYF
TGTGCCAGCAGCCCGAATAGCGGGGGGGCCACAGATACGCAGTATTTT
>TRBV11-3|TRBD2|TRBJ2-7|NA
CASSLTTGGRSYF
TGTGCCAGCAGCTTAACTACGGGGGGGCGATCGTACTTC
>TRBV6-6|NA|TRBJ1-2|NA
CASGGGPDRDGYTF
TGTGCCAGCGGGGGGGGGCCCGATCGGGATGGCTACACCTTC
>TRBV11-2|TRBD1|TRBJ1-1|NA
CASSLRDRGRAFF
TGTGCCAGCAGCTTGCGGGACAGGGGAAGGGCTTTCTTT
>TRBV7-2|TRBD1|TRBJ2-1|NA
CASSSRQGINEQFF
TGTGCCAGCAGCTCGAGACAGGGCATCAATGAGCAGTTCTTC
>TRBV7-2|NA|TRBJ2-5|NA
CASSLQQGSLETQYF
TGTGCCAGCAGCTTACAGCAGGGATCATTAGAGACCCAGTACTTC
>TRBV27|NA|TRBJ2-1|NA
CASSDPRGRGGSYNEQFF
TGTGCCAGCAGTGACCCCCGGGGCAGGGGTGGCTCCTACAATGAGCAGTTCTTC
>TRBV30|TRBD2|TRBJ2-1|NA
CAWSPPGLAGGPHSYNEQFF
TGTGCCTGGAGTCCCCCAGGGCTAGCGGGGGGCCCGCACTCCTACAATGAGCAGTTCTTC
>TRBV2|TRBD1|TRBJ2-7|NA
CASSFGTGGYEQYF
TGTGCCAGCAGTTTTGGGACAGGGGGCTACGAGCAGTACTTC
>TRBV9|NA|TRBJ2-2|NA
CASSVAQGNTGELFF
TGTGCCAGCAGCGTAGCCCAGGGGAACACCGGGGAGCTGTTTTTT
>TRBV5-1|TRBD2|TRBJ2-7|NA
CASSGSGGTYEQYF
TGCGCCAGCAGCGGTAGCGGGGGGACCTACGAGCAGTACTTC